This entry features one T cell receptor (beta chain) sequence. Its target is unknown. Germline V gives CDR1 MNHNS, CDR2 SASEGT. V lost 4 bases and J lost 1, with 14 bases in between. The CDR3 contains 17 residues. The PCR contained 60 Vbeta and 13 Jbeta primers. Sequencing used immunoSEQ multiplex PCR; TCRdb keeps in-frame clones, though not all of them. The repertoire holds about 200,000 clones, with over 65% as singletons. This entry is derived from a study of cytomegalovirus exposure and HLA in healthy donors. Overall study results and limits: The study dropped some indistinguishable V segments, TRBV6-2 and TRBV6-3 among them.

Sample: PBMCs. This sequence joins TRBV6-1 and TRBJ1-6, with D possibly matching TRBD1 (5 bases). The clonotype comes from a boy between 2 and 10 years old in good health and CMV-seronegative. The DNA for the CDR3 is TGTGCCAGCAGTGGGGGCGGCGTTTGGTCCTATAATTCACCCCTCCACTTT. This sequence encodes CASSGGGVWSYNSPLHF.